This T cell receptor (delta chain) was captured by sequencing in a study of γδ T cells in repeated Plasmodium falciparum infection. Study context: Timepoints: baseline, immediately before selected infections, and 21 days after every infection.

With CATT, TCRdb re-called clones from the multiplex PCR reads. The sample contains 50,000 to 65,000 delta-chain clones, around 1.7% of which appear only once. About this clone itself: A far larger clone is a single base away, which makes a read error likely. Other DNA sequences in the same sample also yield this CDR3.

Sequencing used gamma-delta T cells from blood. This receptor was taken from a pool of human donors (malaria-infected and uninfected, not separated).

The CDR3 loop reads CALGELVLSCALGDANTDKLIF. Here the CDR3 DNA reads TGTGCTCTTGGGGAACTAGTCTTATCCTGCGCCTTGGGGGACGCAAACACCGATAAGCTCATCTTT. The V gene is TRDV1; the J gene was not called; the table's D call, TRDD3, was not checked against the DNA. This CDR3 has 22 amino acids. In germline, CDR1 is TSWWSYY, CDR2 QGS.